The rows below give T cell receptor beta chains drawn from one sample of a study of blood T cell repertoires in COVID-19. Libraries were prepared by immunoSEQ multiplex PCR; TCRdb keeps only in-frame clonotypes and omits some of them. The profile shows about 300,000 clones, around nine tenths of them singletons. Material: PBMCs or T cells enriched from blood (not recorded which). Source of these receptors: a woman aged 25 to 39 who had recovered from COVID-19. Each CDR3 is given with its conserved first and last residue. D genes are given only for firm matches. A row's size may be missing; if present it is once, few, many or a size class.

V gene: TRBV19
J gene: TRBJ1-4
clone size: few
D gene: TRBD1
CDR3 protein: CATGQTTNEKLFF
CDR3 DNA: TGTGCCACGGGACAGACAACTAATGAAAAACTGTTTTTT

V gene: TRBV27
J gene: TRBJ1-2
clone size: -
D gene: -
CDR3 protein: CASTINPTDSGYTF
CDR3 DNA: TGTGCCAGCACCATCAATCCGACAGACAGTGGCTACACCTTC

V gene: TRBV18
J gene: TRBJ1-1
clone size: once
D gene: -
CDR3 protein: CASSPYEGGGTEAFF
CDR3 DNA: TGTGCCAGCTCACCATATGAGGGGGGGGGAACTGAAGCTTTCTTT

V gene: TRBV6-5
J gene: TRBJ1-4
clone size: -
D gene: -
CDR3 protein: CASCRTANEKLFF
CDR3 DNA: TGTGCCAGCTGCAGGACAGCTAATGAAAAACTGTTTTTT

V gene: TRBV28
J gene: TRBJ2-1
clone size: -
D gene: -
CDR3 protein: CASSFGTHNEQFF
CDR3 DNA: TGTGCCAGCAGCTTTGGCACCCACAATGAGCAGTTCTTC

V gene: TRBV25-1
J gene: TRBJ1-6
clone size: -
D gene: -
CDR3 protein: CASSIKLGESPLHF
CDR3 DNA: TGTGCCAGCAGTATAAAACTAGGTGAATCACCCCTCCACTTT

V gene: TRBV7-6
J gene: TRBJ2-5
clone size: -
D gene: TRBD2
CDR3 protein: CASSLLSGGGQETQYF
CDR3 DNA: TGTGCCAGCAGCCTACTTTCGGGGGGGGGCCAAGAGACCCAGTACTTC

V gene: TRBV23-1
J gene: TRBJ2-3
clone size: -
D gene: -
CDR3 protein: CASSQFLGSSGRRADTQYF
CDR3 DNA: TGCGCCAGCAGTCAATTTTTGGGCAGCTCGGGGAGGAGGGCAGATACGCAGTATTTT

V gene: TRBV2
J gene: TRBJ2-7
clone size: -
D gene: -
CDR3 protein: CASTPGGEQYF
CDR3 DNA: TGTGCCAGCACCCCGGGTGGTGAGCAGTACTTC

V gene: TRBV6-1
J gene: TRBJ1-6
clone size: once
D gene: -
CDR3 protein: CASSELGAKKTIGSPLHF
CDR3 DNA: TGTGCCAGCAGTGAACTGGGGGCGAAGAAAACGATTGGTTCACCCCTCCACTTT

V gene: TRBV4-1
J gene: TRBJ2-3
clone size: -
D gene: -
CDR3 protein: CASSPYSPPDTQYF
CDR3 DNA: TGCGCCAGCAGCCCCTATTCTCCTCCAGATACGCAGTATTTT

V gene: TRBV7-3
J gene: TRBJ2-3
clone size: -
D gene: -
CDR3 protein: CASSRSPTDTQYF
CDR3 DNA: TGTGCCAGCAGCCGTTCCCCCACAGATACGCAGTATTTT

V gene: TRBV7-9
J gene: TRBJ1-5
clone size: -
D gene: -
CDR3 protein: CASSARTGNQPQHF
CDR3 DNA: TGTGCCAGCAGCGCCCGTACGGGCAATCAGCCCCAGCATTTT

V gene: TRBV19
J gene: TRBJ1-4
clone size: few
D gene: -
CDR3 protein: CATRGVNSATNEKLFF
CDR3 DNA: TGTGCCACCAGGGGCGTCAACTCGGCAACTAATGAAAAACTGTTTTTT

V gene: TRBV7-2
J gene: TRBJ2-7
clone size: few
D gene: -
CDR3 protein: CASSFYKGSYYEQYF
CDR3 DNA: TGTGCCAGCAGCTTTTATAAGGGGTCCTATTACGAGCAGTACTTC

V gene: TRBV28
J gene: TRBJ2-1
clone size: once
D gene: TRBD2
CDR3 protein: CASSLGTSGGYNEQFF
CDR3 DNA: TGTGCCAGCAGTTTAGGGACTAGCGGGGGCTACAATGAGCAGTTCTTC

V gene: TRBV28
J gene: TRBJ2-7
clone size: -
D gene: TRBD2
CDR3 protein: CASSWGLAGNYEQYF
CDR3 DNA: TGTGCCAGCAGTTGGGGACTAGCGGGGAACTACGAGCAGTACTTC

V gene: TRBV24-1
J gene: TRBJ2-5
clone size: -
D gene: -
CDR3 protein: CATSEIGGDQETQYF
CDR3 DNA: TGTGCCACCAGTGAGATAGGCGGGGACCAAGAGACCCAGTACTTC

V gene: TRBV19
J gene: TRBJ2-6
clone size: -
D gene: TRBD1
CDR3 protein: CASSTNRDRVGANVLTF
CDR3 DNA: TGTGCCAGTAGTACGAACCGGGACAGGGTTGGGGCCAACGTCCTGACTTTC

V gene: TRBV11-2
J gene: TRBJ1-4
clone size: -
D gene: -
CDR3 protein: CASSPRQESYNEKLFF
CDR3 DNA: TGTGCCAGCAGCCCTAGACAGGAAAGCTATAATGAAAAACTGTTTTTT

V gene: TRBV5-4
J gene: TRBJ2-7
clone size: -
D gene: TRBD1
CDR3 protein: CASSAGGSFSYEQYF
CDR3 DNA: TGTGCCAGCAGCGCAGGGGGTTCCTTCTCCTACGAGCAGTACTTC

V gene: TRBV7-6
J gene: TRBJ1-5
clone size: -
D gene: -
CDR3 protein: CASSPTTGSQPQHF
CDR3 DNA: TGTGCCAGCAGTCCCACTACAGGGAGTCAGCCCCAGCATTTT

V gene: TRBV6-5
J gene: TRBJ1-6
clone size: -
D gene: TRBD1
CDR3 protein: CASSYTGGAYNSPLHF
CDR3 DNA: TGTGCCAGCAGTTACACAGGGGGAGCCTATAATTCACCCCTCCACTTT

V gene: TRBV5-1
J gene: TRBJ1-3
clone size: -
D gene: TRBD1
CDR3 protein: CASSPRQGQPGGNTIYF
CDR3 DNA: TGCGCCAGCAGCCCCCGCCAGGGACAGCCTGGGGGAAACACCATATATTTT

V gene: TRBV6-5
J gene: TRBJ1-1
clone size: -
D gene: -
CDR3 protein: CASRRYREGNTEAFF
CDR3 DNA: TGTGCCAGCAGGAGATACAGGGAGGGGAACACTGAAGCTTTCTTT

V gene: TRBV7-3
J gene: TRBJ2-2
clone size: -
D gene: TRBD1
CDR3 protein: CASSLGQTNTGELFF
CDR3 DNA: TGTGCCAGCAGCTTGGGACAGACGAACACCGGGGAGCTGTTTTTT

V gene: TRBV28
J gene: TRBJ1-1
clone size: -
D gene: TRBD1
CDR3 protein: CASSPPTGLNTEAFF
CDR3 DNA: TGTGCCAGCAGTCCACCGACAGGGCTGAACACTGAAGCTTTCTTT

V gene: TRBV27
J gene: TRBJ1-5
clone size: -
D gene: -
CDR3 protein: CASSLPNQPQHF
CDR3 DNA: TGTGCCAGCAGTTTACCGAATCAGCCCCAGCATTTT

V gene: TRBV27
J gene: TRBJ2-1
clone size: -
D gene: -
CDR3 protein: CASSWGGVPYNEQFF
CDR3 DNA: TGTGCCAGCTCTTGGGGCGGGGTACCCTACAATGAGCAGTTCTTC

V gene: TRBV7-2
J gene: TRBJ2-3
clone size: -
D gene: TRBD1
CDR3 protein: CASSLFGTGSDTQYF
CDR3 DNA: TGTGCCAGCAGCTTATTTGGGACAGGGTCAGATACGCAGTATTTT